The clone carrying this T cell receptor (beta chain) was counted only a few times. Each CDR3 protein is one row after TCRdb ran MiXCR on the 5' RACE reads. Of around 250,000 distinct CDR3 sequences in the sample, less than 8.5% were seen once. The data derive from a study of T cells after yellow fever vaccination. Germline CDR1 MNHEY, CDR2 SVGAGI. This CDR3 is 15 amino acids long. J lost 6 bases, V lost 0 bases, and 4 bases had no gene match. Here the sequenced sample was CD4+ T cells sorted from PBMCs, taken 15 days after the yellow fever booster vaccination. The rearrangement links TRBV6-5 to TRBJ1-5; TRBD1 aligns across 8 bases. The clonotype was recovered from a man aged 25 to 40 who received the YFV17D yellow fever vaccine. The CDR3 is CASSYSSGGGQPQHF. The CDR3 nucleotides read TGTGCCAGCAGTTACTCCTCAGGGGGCGGTCAGCCCCAGCATTTT.